A selection of T cell receptor beta chains follows, all from one sample in a study of blood T cells in healthy people across ages. Each CDR3 protein gets one entry after TCRdb re-called the 5' RACE reads with MiXCR. Of fewer than 900,000 distinct CDR3 sequences listed, roughly 43% are singletons. Source material: blood. The origin of the receptors is a woman in her fifties or sixties in good health. The CDR3 runs from the conserved cysteine through the conserved F or W. The order of the fields is clone size, J gene, D gene, V gene, CDR3 protein, CDR3 DNA. A D gene is named only where the DNA matches it firmly. Size tells how often a clone was seen (once, few, many) or the class of an expanded clone, and some rows leave it out.

abundance: .
j_gene: TRBJ1-1
d_gene: TRBD1
v_gene: TRBV6-1
CDR3aa: CASKSPTGAKNTEAFF
CDR3nt: TGTGCCAGCAAAAGCCCAACAGGGGCAAAGAACACTGAAGCTTTCTTT

abundance: few
j_gene: TRBJ1-2
d_gene: .
v_gene: TRBV7-8
CDR3aa: CASSESPAGSYGYTF
CDR3nt: TGTGCCAGCAGCGAGAGCCCGGCGGGTAGCTATGGCTACACCTTC

abundance: few
j_gene: TRBJ2-1
d_gene: TRBD2
v_gene: TRBV27
CDR3aa: CASSLSGLAGGSEQFF
CDR3nt: TGTGCCAGCAGTTTATCGGGACTAGCGGGGGGTAGTGAGCAGTTCTTC

abundance: few
j_gene: TRBJ2-7
d_gene: .
v_gene: TRBV6-5
CDR3aa: CASSKNPKYNEQYF
CDR3nt: TGTGCCAGCAGTAAAAACCCTAAATACAATGAGCAGTACTTC

abundance: .
j_gene: TRBJ2-3
d_gene: .
v_gene: TRBV5-6
CDR3aa: CASSRDLRTDTQYF
CDR3nt: TGTGCCAGCAGCCGGGACCTACGCACAGATACGCAGTATTTT

abundance: .
j_gene: TRBJ2-7
d_gene: TRBD1
v_gene: TRBV20-1
CDR3aa: CSAPGQTGSYEQYF
CDR3nt: TGCAGTGCGCCCGGACAGACAGGGTCCTACGAGCAGTACTTC

abundance: .
j_gene: TRBJ1-2
d_gene: TRBD1
v_gene: TRBV12-3/TRBV12-4
CDR3aa: CASRTGGTGYTF
CDR3nt: TGTGCCAGCAGGACAGGGGGGACTGGCTACACCTTC

abundance: few
j_gene: TRBJ1-6
d_gene: TRBD1
v_gene: TRBV20-1
CDR3aa: CSAGTRTGGGSPLHF
CDR3nt: TGCAGTGCTGGGACCCGAACAGGGGGTGGTTCACCCCTCCACTTT

abundance: .
j_gene: TRBJ1-1
d_gene: .
v_gene: TRBV10-3
CDR3aa: CAISGEGERNTEAFF
CDR3nt: TGTGCCATCAGTGGAGAGGGGGAAAGAAACACTGAAGCTTTCTTT

abundance: many
j_gene: TRBJ2-1
d_gene: .
v_gene: TRBV12-3/TRBV12-4
CDR3aa: CASSARLGGEQFF
CDR3nt: TGTGCCAGCAGTGCCCGACTAGGGGGTGAGCAGTTCTTC

abundance: few
j_gene: TRBJ2-3
d_gene: TRBD2
v_gene: TRBV20-1
CDR3aa: CSASRTSGVDTQYF
CDR3nt: TGCAGTGCTAGTCGTACTAGCGGGGTGGATACGCAGTATTTT

abundance: .
j_gene: TRBJ2-5
d_gene: TRBD1
v_gene: TRBV7-9
CDR3aa: CASSFPGQGRQETQYF
CDR3nt: TGTGCCAGCAGCTTCCCCGGACAGGGGAGGCAAGAGACCCAGTACTTC

abundance: .
j_gene: TRBJ2-1
d_gene: .
v_gene: TRBV11-2
CDR3aa: CASSLVRGQVYNEQFF
CDR3nt: TGTGCCAGCAGCTTAGTTCGGGGGCAAGTCTACAATGAGCAGTTCTTC

abundance: .
j_gene: TRBJ2-1
d_gene: .
v_gene: TRBV6-1
CDR3aa: CATFHNEQFF
CDR3nt: TGTGCCACCTTCCACAATGAGCAGTTCTTC

abundance: .
j_gene: TRBJ1-2
d_gene: TRBD1
v_gene: TRBV27
CDR3aa: CASRPGRGPYGYTF
CDR3nt: TGTGCCAGCCGCCCGGGAAGGGGGCCCTATGGCTACACCTTC

abundance: once
j_gene: TRBJ2-4
d_gene: TRBD1
v_gene: TRBV7-2
CDR3aa: CASSLDGTGLAKNIQYF
CDR3nt: TGTGCCAGCAGCTTAGACGGGACAGGACTAGCCAAAAACATTCAGTACTTC

abundance: .
j_gene: TRBJ2-3
d_gene: .
v_gene: TRBV28
CDR3aa: CASTQEADTQYF
CDR3nt: TGTGCCAGCACTCAGGAGGCAGATACGCAGTATTTT

abundance: many
j_gene: TRBJ2-1
d_gene: TRBD2
v_gene: TRBV7-3
CDR3aa: CASSLGLAGGDEQFF
CDR3nt: TGTGCCAGCAGCTTGGGACTAGCGGGGGGGGATGAGCAGTTCTTC

abundance: once
j_gene: TRBJ2-7
d_gene: .
v_gene: TRBV4-1
CDR3aa: CASSQGPYSYEQYF
CDR3nt: TGCGCCAGCAGCCAAGGACCATACAGCTACGAGCAGTACTTC

abundance: few
j_gene: TRBJ2-1
d_gene: TRBD2
v_gene: TRBV28
CDR3aa: CASSLVGFLAGEEQFF
CDR3nt: TGTGCCAGCAGTTTAGTAGGCTTTTTAGCGGGTGAAGAGCAGTTCTTC

abundance: .
j_gene: TRBJ2-3
d_gene: TRBD1
v_gene: TRBV10-3
CDR3aa: CATGQGATDTQYF
CDR3nt: TGTGCCACCGGACAGGGGGCCACAGATACGCAGTATTTT

abundance: .
j_gene: TRBJ1-6
d_gene: .
v_gene: TRBV7-9
CDR3aa: CASSPDPENSPLHF
CDR3nt: TGTGCCAGCAGCCCCGACCCGGAGAATTCACCCCTCCACTTT

abundance: many
j_gene: TRBJ2-1
d_gene: .
v_gene: TRBV20-1
CDR3aa: CSATDNEQFF
CDR3nt: TGCAGTGCGACAGACAATGAGCAGTTCTTC

abundance: .
j_gene: TRBJ1-1
d_gene: .
v_gene: TRBV20-1
CDR3aa: CSARTVRRPNTEAFF
CDR3nt: TGCAGTGCTAGAACGGTTCGCAGGCCAAACACTGAAGCTTTCTTT

abundance: once
j_gene: TRBJ2-6
d_gene: .
v_gene: TRBV15
CDR3aa: CATSRDNSGASVLTF
CDR3nt: TGTGCCACCAGCAGGGATAATTCTGGGGCCAGCGTCCTGACTTTC

abundance: few
j_gene: TRBJ1-1
d_gene: .
v_gene: TRBV20-1
CDR3aa: CSAPDPRGNTEAFF
CDR3nt: TGCAGTGCTCCGGACCCTCGAGGGAACACTGAAGCTTTCTTT

abundance: few
j_gene: TRBJ2-3
d_gene: .
v_gene: TRBV20-1
CDR3aa: CSARESGRGGGDTQYF
CDR3nt: TGCAGTGCTAGAGAGTCGGGCAGAGGTGGGGGAGATACGCAGTATTTT

abundance: few
j_gene: TRBJ2-7
d_gene: .
v_gene: TRBV7-9
CDR3aa: CASSSQTDYPPSEQYF
CDR3nt: TGTGCCAGCAGCTCTCAAACCGACTACCCCCCTAGCGAGCAGTACTTC

abundance: .
j_gene: TRBJ2-3
d_gene: .
v_gene: TRBV20-1
CDR3aa: CARSQRDTQYF
CDR3nt: TGCGCCCGGTCACAGCGAGATACGCAGTATTTT

abundance: .
j_gene: TRBJ1-2
d_gene: .
v_gene: TRBV4-1
CDR3aa: CASSQDVLRGDGYTF
CDR3nt: TGCGCCAGCAGCCAAGATGTGCTGCGGGGAGATGGCTACACCTTC

abundance: .
j_gene: TRBJ2-5
d_gene: TRBD2
v_gene: TRBV7-3
CDR3aa: CASSLTSRGASSYNEQYF
CDR3nt: TGTGCCAGCAGCTTAACGTCGCGGGGGGCCTCCTCCTACAATGAGCAGTACTTC

abundance: many
j_gene: TRBJ2-5
d_gene: .
v_gene: TRBV29-1
CDR3aa: CSVERAGGKTQYF
CDR3nt: TGCAGCGTTGAACGGGCAGGGGGGAAGACCCAGTACTTC

abundance: .
j_gene: TRBJ2-7
d_gene: .
v_gene: TRBV6-6
CDR3aa: CASSYSGGLTAQYF
CDR3nt: TGTGCCAGCAGTTACTCGGGGGGCCTTACAGCCCAGTACTTC

abundance: few
j_gene: TRBJ2-1
d_gene: .
v_gene: TRBV4-1
CDR3aa: CASSQESARRFF
CDR3nt: TGCGCCAGCAGCCAAGAGTCGGCTAGACGGTTCTTC

abundance: few
j_gene: TRBJ2-1
d_gene: .
v_gene: TRBV15
CDR3aa: CATHHQEPTYNEQFF
CDR3nt: TGTGCCACCCACCACCAAGAACCAACATACAATGAGCAGTTCTTC

abundance: .
j_gene: TRBJ2-3
d_gene: .
v_gene: TRBV9
CDR3aa: CASSVVGGVAADTQYF
CDR3nt: TGTGCCAGCAGCGTAGTGGGCGGGGTAGCGGCAGATACGCAGTATTTT

abundance: .
j_gene: TRBJ2-7
d_gene: .
v_gene: TRBV6-2/TRBV6-3
CDR3aa: CASSYNRGLAYEQYF
CDR3nt: TGTGCCAGCAGTTACAACAGGGGACTAGCCTACGAGCAGTACTTC

abundance: few
j_gene: TRBJ1-2
d_gene: .
v_gene: TRBV3-1
CDR3aa: CASSPWARGQGYTF
CDR3nt: TGTGCCAGCAGCCCCTGGGCCAGGGGACAAGGCTACACCTTC

abundance: .
j_gene: TRBJ2-2
d_gene: .
v_gene: TRBV13
CDR3aa: CASSLGGITNTGELFF
CDR3nt: TGTGCCAGCAGCTTAGGCGGGATCACGAACACCGGGGAGCTGTTTTTT

abundance: .
j_gene: TRBJ2-1
d_gene: .
v_gene: TRBV28
CDR3aa: CASSLPLDRTNEQFF
CDR3nt: TGTGCCAGCAGTTTACCCCTTGACAGGACCAATGAGCAGTTCTTC

abundance: .
j_gene: TRBJ2-3
d_gene: .
v_gene: TRBV12-3/TRBV12-4
CDR3aa: CASTLWSGAQYF
CDR3nt: TGTGCCAGCACCCTTTGGAGCGGAGCGCAGTATTTT

abundance: .
j_gene: TRBJ2-2
d_gene: .
v_gene: TRBV6-2/TRBV6-3
CDR3aa: CATKSFTGELFF
CDR3nt: TGTGCCACCAAAAGCTTCACCGGGGAGCTGTTTTTT

abundance: .
j_gene: TRBJ2-7
d_gene: .
v_gene: TRBV12-3/TRBV12-4
CDR3aa: CASSLRGGETRYF
CDR3nt: TGTGCCAGCAGTCTCAGGGGTGGCGAGACCCGGTACTTC

abundance: few
j_gene: TRBJ2-1
d_gene: .
v_gene: TRBV18
CDR3aa: CASSPAGLSSYNEQFF
CDR3nt: TGTGCCAGCTCACCAGCCGGACTCTCGTCCTACAATGAGCAGTTCTTC

abundance: few
j_gene: TRBJ2-2
d_gene: .
v_gene: TRBV29-1
CDR3aa: CSVSDGGELFF
CDR3nt: TGCAGCGTTTCCGATGGCGGGGAGCTGTTTTTT

abundance: .
j_gene: TRBJ1-2
d_gene: .
v_gene: TRBV6-5
CDR3aa: CASSYSYEGRSYGYTF
CDR3nt: TGTGCCAGCAGTTACTCGTACGAGGGGCGCAGCTATGGCTACACCTTC

abundance: .
j_gene: TRBJ2-7
d_gene: TRBD1
v_gene: TRBV28
CDR3aa: CASIQTRDRASYEQYF
CDR3nt: TGTGCCAGCATCCAAACGCGGGACAGGGCGTCCTACGAGCAGTACTTC

abundance: .
j_gene: TRBJ2-7
d_gene: .
v_gene: TRBV7-2
CDR3aa: CASSFSSYYEQYF
CDR3nt: TGTGCCAGCAGCTTCTCGAGCTACTACGAGCAGTACTTC

abundance: .
j_gene: TRBJ2-7
d_gene: TRBD2
v_gene: TRBV4-3
CDR3aa: CASGRDRTRTSGNEQYF
CDR3nt: TGCGCCAGCGGCCGCGACAGAACGAGGACTAGCGGGAATGAGCAGTACTTC

abundance: .
j_gene: TRBJ1-2
d_gene: .
v_gene: TRBV20-1
CDR3aa: CSAAGNYGYTF
CDR3nt: TGCAGTGCAGCCGGCAACTATGGCTACACCTTC

abundance: few
j_gene: TRBJ2-7
d_gene: .
v_gene: TRBV6-5
CDR3aa: CASSYSRQGISEQYF
CDR3nt: TGTGCCAGCAGTTACTCGAGGCAGGGGATTAGCGAGCAGTACTTC